The rows below give T cell receptor beta chains drawn from one sample of a study of blood T cell repertoires in COVID-19. Assay: immunoSEQ multiplex PCR; the TCRdb copy retains only in-frame clones and omits some. The repertoire holds around 37,000 clones, less than 90% seen once, with 1.5% to 2% in the top ten. Source material: peripheral blood. All receptors derive from a man aged 60-69 years with COVID-19, enrolled during active disease. The CDR3 runs from the conserved cysteine through the conserved F or W. A D gene is named only where the DNA matches it firmly. Expanded clones are given a class, and other clones once, few, many or no size at all.

.	TRBD1	TRBV5-1	TRBJ1-1	TGCGCCAGCACCCGGGGACAGGGGGCTTTCGCTGAAGCTTTCTTT	CASTRGQGAFAEAFF
.	TRBD1	TRBV6-5	TRBJ1-2	TGTGCCAGCAGCCGGGACAGGGACGATTACTATGGCTACACCTTC	CASSRDRDDYYGYTF
.	.	TRBV2	TRBJ2-2	TGTGCCAGCACGGGTCTAGTAGCCACCGGGGAGCTGTTTTTT	CASTGLVATGELFF
.	.	TRBV18	TRBJ1-1	TGTGCCAGCTCCCCTGGGACTCCCAGGAACACTGAAGCTTTCTTT	CASSPGTPRNTEAFF
once	.	TRBV12-3/TRBV12-4	TRBJ1-1	TGTGCCAGCAGTTTCAGGGGAAACGAAGCTTTCTTT	CASSFRGNEAFF
.	.	TRBV7-3	TRBJ2-3	TGTGCCAGCAGCTTACCGGGAGGCACAGATACGCAGTATTTT	CASSLPGGTDTQYF
.	.	TRBV7-8	TRBJ1-6	TGTGCCAGCAGCTTTGAGAGCTCCTATAATTCACCCCTCCACTTT	CASSFESSYNSPLHF
few	.	TRBV5-6	TRBJ1-1	TGTGCCAGCAGCTGGGGCCTTTCGCGAATGAACACTGAAGCTTTCTTT	CASSWGLSRMNTEAFF
.	.	TRBV19	TRBJ1-1	TGTGCCAGTAGTCCCTCCTACTACACTGAAGCTTTCTTT	CASSPSYYTEAFF
.	.	TRBV30	TRBJ1-1	TGTGCCTGGCAGAGGCGGGTGGGCACTGAAGCTTTCTTT	CAWQRRVGTEAFF